A selection of T cell receptor beta chains follows, all from one sample in a study of Tregs in tolerant kidney transplant recipients. Only in-frame clones appear in the TCRdb table, and some are missing; sequencing was by immunoSEQ multiplex PCR. The table includes some 70,000 clones, roughly nine tenths detected once. This sample comprised CD4+ T cells from blood, obtained before the transplant. The origin of the receptors is a human donor who received a combined kidney and bone marrow transplant. Each CDR3 is given with its conserved first and last residue. A D gene is named only where the DNA matches it firmly. Size values are once, few and many counts, or a class for expanded clones, and some rows have none.

j_call: TRBJ2-7; clone_size: .; d_call: TRBD2; v_call: TRBV6-5; cdr3_nt: TGTGCCAGCAGTTACTTTACCGGGACTAGCGGCTACGAGCAGTACTTC; cdr3_aa: CASSYFTGTSGYEQYF
j_call: TRBJ1-2; clone_size: .; d_call: .; v_call: TRBV6-5; cdr3_nt: TGTGCCAGCAGTTACTCCGGGGAGGGCACCTATGGCTACACCTTC; cdr3_aa: CASSYSGEGTYGYTF
j_call: TRBJ2-5; clone_size: .; d_call: .; v_call: TRBV15; cdr3_nt: TGTGCCACCAGCACCGAGGAGACCCAGTACTTC; cdr3_aa: CATSTEETQYF
j_call: TRBJ1-1; clone_size: .; d_call: .; v_call: TRBV2; cdr3_nt: TGTGCCAGCAGTGGTCAGGGGAACACTGAAGCTTTCTTT; cdr3_aa: CASSGQGNTEAFF
j_call: TRBJ1-5; clone_size: .; d_call: .; v_call: TRBV28; cdr3_nt: TGTGCCAGCAGCCGTGGGGCCCAGCCCCAGCATTTT; cdr3_aa: CASSRGAQPQHF
j_call: TRBJ2-1; clone_size: .; d_call: TRBD2; v_call: TRBV29-1; cdr3_nt: TGCAGCGTTGAGGGACTAGCAGCCTACAATGAGCAGTTCTTC; cdr3_aa: CSVEGLAAYNEQFF
j_call: TRBJ2-7; clone_size: .; d_call: TRBD2; v_call: TRBV11-2; cdr3_nt: TGTGCCACAGCTCCGGGGCTAGCGGAGACTTACGAGCAGTACTTC; cdr3_aa: CATAPGLAETYEQYF
j_call: TRBJ1-2; clone_size: once; d_call: TRBD1; v_call: TRBV7-2; cdr3_nt: TGTGCCAGCAGCTTATTCGGGCAGGGGGATGGCTACACCTTC; cdr3_aa: CASSLFGQGDGYTF
j_call: TRBJ2-1; clone_size: .; d_call: TRBD2; v_call: TRBV11-1; cdr3_nt: TGTGCCAGCAGCTTAATAGCGGGAGGCTACAATGAGCAGTTCTTC; cdr3_aa: CASSLIAGGYNEQFF
j_call: TRBJ2-3; clone_size: few; d_call: .; v_call: TRBV7-3; cdr3_nt: TGTGCCAGCAGCACCGGGACACCCCCAGATACGCAGTATTTT; cdr3_aa: CASSTGTPPDTQYF
j_call: TRBJ2-6; clone_size: .; d_call: TRBD1; v_call: TRBV28; cdr3_nt: TGTGCCAGCAGTTTAAGCCAGGGGGCAGGGGGGGCCAACGTCCTGACTTTC; cdr3_aa: CASSLSQGAGGANVLTF
j_call: TRBJ1-5; clone_size: few; d_call: TRBD1; v_call: TRBV27; cdr3_nt: TGTGCCAGCAGTTTATCTTGGGGACAGGGGCCCCAGCATTTT; cdr3_aa: CASSLSWGQGPQHF
j_call: TRBJ1-2; clone_size: .; d_call: TRBD1; v_call: TRBV2; cdr3_nt: TGTGCCAGCAGTGATGCCCGGACAGGGCTTGGCTACACCTTC; cdr3_aa: CASSDARTGLGYTF
j_call: TRBJ1-5; clone_size: .; d_call: .; v_call: TRBV18; cdr3_nt: TGTGCCAGCTCACCACGAGGGCAGAGCAATCAGCCCCAGCATTTT; cdr3_aa: CASSPRGQSNQPQHF
j_call: TRBJ1-1; clone_size: .; d_call: .; v_call: TRBV20-1; cdr3_nt: TGCAGTGCTAGACCATACACTGAAGCTTTCTTT; cdr3_aa: CSARPYTEAFF
j_call: TRBJ2-3; clone_size: .; d_call: TRBD1; v_call: TRBV30; cdr3_nt: TGTGCGACAAGGTGGACAGGGGGAGCAGATACGCAGTATTTT; cdr3_aa: CATRWTGGADTQYF
j_call: TRBJ1-5; clone_size: once; d_call: .; v_call: TRBV7-9; cdr3_nt: TGTGCCAGCAGTTCTAATAATCAGCCCCAGCATTTT; cdr3_aa: CASSSNNQPQHF
j_call: TRBJ2-7; clone_size: .; d_call: TRBD1; v_call: TRBV19; cdr3_nt: TGTGCCAGTAGTAATCCTCGCGGACAGGGATCCGCCGAGCAGTACTTC; cdr3_aa: CASSNPRGQGSAEQYF
j_call: TRBJ2-1; clone_size: .; d_call: TRBD2; v_call: TRBV14; cdr3_nt: TGTGCCAGCAGCCAAGTTAGCGGGAACTCCTACAATGAGCAGTTCTTC; cdr3_aa: CASSQVSGNSYNEQFF
j_call: TRBJ2-1; clone_size: .; d_call: TRBD2; v_call: TRBV10-3; cdr3_nt: TGTGCCATCAGCGGACTAGCGGGAGAAAGCGACAATGAGCAGTTCTTC; cdr3_aa: CAISGLAGESDNEQFF
j_call: TRBJ2-7; clone_size: .; d_call: TRBD2; v_call: TRBV2; cdr3_nt: TGTGCCAGTCGGGAGGATTCCTACGAGCAGTACTTC; cdr3_aa: CASREDSYEQYF
j_call: TRBJ2-7; clone_size: .; d_call: TRBD2; v_call: TRBV6-4; cdr3_nt: TGTGCCAGCAGTCCTACTAGCGGCCGTATCTACGAGCAGTACTTC; cdr3_aa: CASSPTSGRIYEQYF
j_call: TRBJ2-5; clone_size: .; d_call: .; v_call: TRBV2; cdr3_nt: TGTGCCAGCTCGGGTGAGGGGGTCCAAGGGATCCAGTACTTC; cdr3_aa: CASSGEGVQGIQYF
j_call: TRBJ2-7; clone_size: once; d_call: .; v_call: TRBV4-2; cdr3_nt: TGTGCCAGCAGCCAAGTTGGGTCCGGTGGGAGACTCTCCTACGAGCAGTACTTC; cdr3_aa: CASSQVGSGGRLSYEQYF
j_call: TRBJ1-3; clone_size: .; d_call: TRBD1; v_call: TRBV7-9; cdr3_nt: TGTGCCAGCAGCGTCCGACAGGGGACGGGAAACACCATATATTTT; cdr3_aa: CASSVRQGTGNTIYF
j_call: TRBJ2-7; clone_size: .; d_call: TRBD2; v_call: TRBV6-7; cdr3_nt: TGTGCCAGCAGAAAAGGGACTAGCGGGAACTACGAGCAGTACTTC; cdr3_aa: CASRKGTSGNYEQYF
j_call: TRBJ2-5; clone_size: .; d_call: TRBD2; v_call: TRBV7-8; cdr3_nt: TGTGCCAGCAGCTTGGACGGACTAGCGGGGGAGACCCAGTACTTC; cdr3_aa: CASSLDGLAGETQYF
j_call: TRBJ2-7; clone_size: once; d_call: .; v_call: TRBV18; cdr3_nt: TGTGCCAGCTCACCAAACCTAGCAAGTGGCTTCTACGAGCAGTACTTC; cdr3_aa: CASSPNLASGFYEQYF
j_call: TRBJ2-7; clone_size: .; d_call: .; v_call: TRBV18; cdr3_nt: TGTGCCAGCTCACCTGGACAGATTTTTACCTACGAGCAGTACTTC; cdr3_aa: CASSPGQIFTYEQYF
j_call: TRBJ2-7; clone_size: .; d_call: TRBD2; v_call: TRBV27; cdr3_nt: TGTGCCAGCAGTTCCACCCGGACTAGCGGGATGTACTTC; cdr3_aa: CASSSTRTSGMYF
j_call: TRBJ1-3; clone_size: .; d_call: TRBD1; v_call: TRBV7-8; cdr3_nt: TGTGCCAGCAGCCTCCCTGGGACAGGGTCTGGAAACACCATATATTTT; cdr3_aa: CASSLPGTGSGNTIYF
j_call: TRBJ1-5; clone_size: .; d_call: TRBD1; v_call: TRBV4-1; cdr3_nt: TGCGCCAGCAGCCGTAGGACAGGGTTACGGGAAGATCAGCCCCAGCATTTT; cdr3_aa: CASSRRTGLREDQPQHF
j_call: TRBJ2-7; clone_size: few; d_call: TRBD1; v_call: TRBV27; cdr3_nt: TGTGCCAGCAGTAGACAGGGGGCCGTCGACGAGCAGTACTTC; cdr3_aa: CASSRQGAVDEQYF
j_call: TRBJ2-2; clone_size: .; d_call: .; v_call: TRBV5-1; cdr3_nt: TGCGCCAGCAGCTCCGACAGGAGCAGTGCGGGGGAGCTGTTTTTT; cdr3_aa: CASSSDRSSAGELFF
j_call: TRBJ2-1; clone_size: once; d_call: TRBD2; v_call: TRBV29-1; cdr3_nt: TGCAGCGTGGGGGGACTAGCGGATATCTCCTACAATGAGCAGTTCTTC; cdr3_aa: CSVGGLADISYNEQFF
j_call: TRBJ2-5; clone_size: once; d_call: TRBD2; v_call: TRBV27; cdr3_nt: TGTGCCAGCAGTTTATCGGGACTAGCGGGACAAAAGACCCAGTACTTC; cdr3_aa: CASSLSGLAGQKTQYF
j_call: TRBJ1-2; clone_size: .; d_call: .; v_call: TRBV19; cdr3_nt: TGTGCCAGTAGCCCCCACGGGAACTATGGCTACACCTTC; cdr3_aa: CASSPHGNYGYTF
j_call: TRBJ2-1; clone_size: .; d_call: TRBD2; v_call: TRBV18; cdr3_nt: TGTGCCAGCTCGAGTCCTAGCGGGAGTATGTTTGAGCAGTTCTTC; cdr3_aa: CASSSPSGSMFEQFF
j_call: TRBJ1-2; clone_size: .; d_call: .; v_call: TRBV14; cdr3_nt: TGTGCCAGCAGCCCCGACCCTACAGCTAACTATGGCTACACCTTC; cdr3_aa: CASSPDPTANYGYTF
j_call: TRBJ2-7; clone_size: .; d_call: .; v_call: TRBV19; cdr3_nt: TGTGCCAGTAGTATCTTCCTCTCCTACGAGCAGTACTTC; cdr3_aa: CASSIFLSYEQYF
j_call: TRBJ1-5; clone_size: once; d_call: .; v_call: TRBV6-4; cdr3_nt: TGTGCCAGCAGTACGGGGATCTACCATCAGCCCCAGCATTTT; cdr3_aa: CASSTGIYHQPQHF
j_call: TRBJ1-1; clone_size: .; d_call: TRBD1; v_call: TRBV11-1; cdr3_nt: TGTGCCAGCAGATTAGGCGGGACAGCCTCCGGGTTTGGAGCTTTCTTT; cdr3_aa: CASRLGGTASGFGAFF
j_call: TRBJ1-2; clone_size: few; d_call: .; v_call: TRBV29-1; cdr3_nt: TGCAGCGTTGCTGCAGGGATGGACTATGGCTACACCTTC; cdr3_aa: CSVAAGMDYGYTF
j_call: TRBJ2-1; clone_size: .; d_call: TRBD1; v_call: TRBV13; cdr3_nt: TGTGCCAGCAGTCCCGATCCCGGGACAGGGAGGAATGAGCAGTTCTTC; cdr3_aa: CASSPDPGTGRNEQFF
j_call: TRBJ2-1; clone_size: .; d_call: .; v_call: TRBV6-5; cdr3_nt: TGTGCCAGCAGTTACTCGACAGGATACAATGAGCAGTTCTTC; cdr3_aa: CASSYSTGYNEQFF
j_call: TRBJ1-2; clone_size: .; d_call: TRBD1; v_call: TRBV28; cdr3_nt: TGTGCCAGCAGCCTGGGACAGGGATTTTATGGCTACACCTTC; cdr3_aa: CASSLGQGFYGYTF
j_call: TRBJ2-3; clone_size: .; d_call: .; v_call: TRBV18; cdr3_nt: TGTGCCAGCTCACCACCGAATCCGGGGGATATAGATACGCAGTATTTT; cdr3_aa: CASSPPNPGDIDTQYF
j_call: TRBJ2-5; clone_size: .; d_call: .; v_call: TRBV5-5; cdr3_nt: TGTGCCAGCAGCTCCACCTCGAGTCCCCAAGAGACCCAGTACTTC; cdr3_aa: CASSSTSSPQETQYF
j_call: TRBJ1-3; clone_size: once; d_call: .; v_call: TRBV5-1; cdr3_nt: TGCGCCAGCAGCCCGGACTCCAACTCTGGAAACACCATATATTTT; cdr3_aa: CASSPDSNSGNTIYF
j_call: TRBJ2-5; clone_size: .; d_call: .; v_call: TRBV6-1; cdr3_nt: TGTGCCAGCAGTGGAAGGGGGGAGACCCAGTACTTC; cdr3_aa: CASSGRGETQYF
j_call: TRBJ2-7; clone_size: .; d_call: .; v_call: TRBV7-3; cdr3_nt: TGTGCCAGCAGCTTAAATCCCCCCGGGGGCGAGCAGTACTTC; cdr3_aa: CASSLNPPGGEQYF